This TCR beta chain was captured by sequencing in a study of blood T cell repertoires in COVID-19. Germline values: CDR1 SGHNT, CDR2 YYREEE (reference sequence). The CDR3 loop spans 15 amino acids. V was clipped by 0 bases and J by 4 bases; unmatched bases: 5. Sequencing used immunoSEQ multiplex PCR; TCRdb keeps in-frame clones, though not all of them. The table has 50,000 to 75,000 clones, roughly 91% seen once; the top ten hold roughly 8.1%. Sample: peripheral blood. The receptor was isolated from a human donor in a cohort sampled during active COVID-19. The chain links TRBV5-4 to TRBJ2-5; the match to TRBD1 covers 8 bases. The CDR3 spells CASSLETGALETQYF. The DNA of the CDR3 is TGTGCCAGCAGCTTGGAGACAGGGGCATTAGAGACCCAGTACTTC.